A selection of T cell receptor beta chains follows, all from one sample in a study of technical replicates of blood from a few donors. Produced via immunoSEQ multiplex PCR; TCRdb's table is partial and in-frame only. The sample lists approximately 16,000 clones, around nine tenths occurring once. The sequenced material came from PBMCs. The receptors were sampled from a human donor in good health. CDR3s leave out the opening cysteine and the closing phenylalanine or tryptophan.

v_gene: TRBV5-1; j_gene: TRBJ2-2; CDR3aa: ASSLREGPGELF
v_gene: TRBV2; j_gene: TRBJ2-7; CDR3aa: ASSRDIPTYEQY
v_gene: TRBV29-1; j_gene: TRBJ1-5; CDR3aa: SVTRGAGNQPQH
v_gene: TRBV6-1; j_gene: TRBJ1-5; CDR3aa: ASNRRPQH
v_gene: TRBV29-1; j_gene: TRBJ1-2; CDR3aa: RTEGENGYT
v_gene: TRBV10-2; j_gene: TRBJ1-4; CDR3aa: ASSPQGPPNEKLF
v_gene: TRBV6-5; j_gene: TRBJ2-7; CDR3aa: ASSYTIGSYEQY
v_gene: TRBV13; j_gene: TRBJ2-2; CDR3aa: ASRAGANTGELF
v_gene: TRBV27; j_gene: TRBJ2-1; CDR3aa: ASGGGRSSYNEQF
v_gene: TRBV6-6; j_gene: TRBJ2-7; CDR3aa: ASSYAGSSYEQY
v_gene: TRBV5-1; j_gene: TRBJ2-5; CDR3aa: ASSPGTGLETQY
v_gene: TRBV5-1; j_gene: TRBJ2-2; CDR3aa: ASSLWTGATGELF
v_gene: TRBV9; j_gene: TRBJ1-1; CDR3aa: ASSVAGYTEAF
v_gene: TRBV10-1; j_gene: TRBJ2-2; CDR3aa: ASSEMTGGNTGELF
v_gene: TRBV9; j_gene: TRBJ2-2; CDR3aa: ASSILTSGSAGELF
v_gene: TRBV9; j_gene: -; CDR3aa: ASSVDTSTYEQY
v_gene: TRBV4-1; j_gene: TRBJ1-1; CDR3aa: ASSQAETEGDTEAF
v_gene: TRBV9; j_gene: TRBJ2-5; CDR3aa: ASSVSSQGGETQY
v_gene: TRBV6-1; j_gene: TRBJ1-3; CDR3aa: ASSELGGSGNTIY
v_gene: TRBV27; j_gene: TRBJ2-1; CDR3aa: ASSSGQGHYNEQF
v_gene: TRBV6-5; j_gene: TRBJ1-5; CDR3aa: ASSYSVAGQPQH
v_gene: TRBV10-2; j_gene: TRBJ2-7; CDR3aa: ASSGLAYEQY
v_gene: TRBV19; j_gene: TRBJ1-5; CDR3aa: ASSILAVSNQPQH
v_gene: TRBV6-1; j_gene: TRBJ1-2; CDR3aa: ASKGAGGYYGYT
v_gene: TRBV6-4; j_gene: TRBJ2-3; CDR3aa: ASSDQGLATDTQY
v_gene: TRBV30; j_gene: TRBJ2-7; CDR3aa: AWRDRDSSYEQY
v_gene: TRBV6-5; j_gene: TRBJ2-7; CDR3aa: ASSSGRGSEQY
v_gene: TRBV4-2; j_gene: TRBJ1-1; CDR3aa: ASSQDNGGSAF
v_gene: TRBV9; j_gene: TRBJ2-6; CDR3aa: ASSVGGTALRGANVLT
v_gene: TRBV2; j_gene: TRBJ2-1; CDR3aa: ASSERAAGENEQF
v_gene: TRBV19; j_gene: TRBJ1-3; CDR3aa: ASSRPGTGTGNTIY
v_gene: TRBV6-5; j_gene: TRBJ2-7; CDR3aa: ASSTYGPGSYEQY
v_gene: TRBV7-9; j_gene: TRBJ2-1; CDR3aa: ASSTWTSYNEQF
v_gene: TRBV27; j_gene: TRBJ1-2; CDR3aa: ASSSPQLGGTYT
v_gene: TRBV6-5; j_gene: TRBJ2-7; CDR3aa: ASSYDRVRYEQY
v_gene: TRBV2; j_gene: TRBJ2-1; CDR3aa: ASTPEDGDEQF
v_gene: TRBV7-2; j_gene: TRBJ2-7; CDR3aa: ASSPAGPGYEQY
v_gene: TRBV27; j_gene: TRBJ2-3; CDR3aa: ASSLSGTSGRDTQY
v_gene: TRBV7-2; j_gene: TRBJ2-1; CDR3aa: ASRLGLAGVNEQF
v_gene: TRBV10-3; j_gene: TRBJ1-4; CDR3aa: AISEVAAVGGEKLF
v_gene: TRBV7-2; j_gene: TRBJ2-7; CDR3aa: ASSPFGRGEQY
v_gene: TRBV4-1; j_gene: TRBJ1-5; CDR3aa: ASSPRSDRNNQPQH
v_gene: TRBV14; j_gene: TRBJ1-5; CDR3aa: ASSPKITQSNQPQH
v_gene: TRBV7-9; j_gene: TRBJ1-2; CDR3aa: ASSPGRGFDYGYT
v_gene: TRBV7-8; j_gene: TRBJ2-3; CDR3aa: ASSPKITSESTDTQY
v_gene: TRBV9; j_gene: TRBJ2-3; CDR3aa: ASSVEGGRGADTQY
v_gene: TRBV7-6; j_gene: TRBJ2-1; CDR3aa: ASTINAGLANNEQF
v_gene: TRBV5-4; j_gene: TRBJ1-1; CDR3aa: ASSLEGGRGRNTEAF
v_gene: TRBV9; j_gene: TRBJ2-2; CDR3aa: ASTEAGAPNTGELF
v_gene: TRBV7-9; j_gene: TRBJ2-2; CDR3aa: ASSQSSGVNTGELF
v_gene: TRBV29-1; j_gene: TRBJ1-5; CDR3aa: SVEEGGGQPQH
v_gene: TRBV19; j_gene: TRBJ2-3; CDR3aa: ASSIGNVLGQTQY
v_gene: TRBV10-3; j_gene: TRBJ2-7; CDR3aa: AISESLAGVTSYEQY
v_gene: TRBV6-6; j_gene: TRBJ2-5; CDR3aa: ASSYRAVQETQY
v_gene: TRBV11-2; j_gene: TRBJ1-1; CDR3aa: ASSLIPAAEAF